This T cell receptor beta chain was profiled in a study of blood T cell repertoires in COVID-19. Study context: COVID-19 samples collected from the United States, Italy and Spain covered acute and convalescent phases.

Per the original data handling: Amplification with reference gene primers provided the estimates of nucleated cell counts. TCRdb's copy holds only in-frame clones and misses some; the assay was immunoSEQ multiplex PCR. That table supplies the V and J calls and clone size; D and trimming were determined from the DNA. The sample shows more than 90,000 clones, about 81% of them seen only once. The V gene's germline CDR1 is LNHDA and CDR2 SQIVND (reference sequence). Trimming left V 3 bases short and J 3 bases short, with 15 bases between. The CDR3 runs to 16 residues. This clonotype was obtained from a man aged 60 to 69 with acute or convalescent COVID-19. Sequencing input: peripheral blood. V is TRBV19 and J is TRBJ2-4; perhaps TRBD2 as D (5 bases). The CDR3 coding sequence is TGTGCCAGTAGTATGAGGAATGGAGGAAGCAAAAACATTCAGTACTTC. The encoded protein is CASSMRNGGSKNIQYF.